Below are 17 T cell receptor beta chains sequenced from a single sample in a study of beta chain features in type 1 diabetes. The investigators reverse transcribed all of the isolated RNA, so they sequenced expressed TCRB transcripts. The data were produced by immunoSEQ multiplex PCR, yet TCRdb's version contains in-frame clones alone and is incomplete. The data contain about 140,000 clones, about 9.7% of them singletons. What was sequenced was central memory CD4+ T cells from blood. These receptors all come from a woman in her forties in good health.

This chain uses TRBV5-1 with TRBJ2-1, with D possibly TRBD2 on 5 matching bases. The CDR3 extends over 15 amino acids. Germline CDR1 reads SGHRS; CDR2 reads YFSETQ. V lost 4 bases, J lost 6 bases, and 17 bases lay in between. CDR3 residues: CASSREAQSFNEQFF. CDR3 DNA sequence: TGCGCCAGCAGCCGGGAAGCCCAGAGTTTCAATGAGCAGTTCTTC.

This clone was observed many times. The chain is built from TRBV4-3 and TRBJ2-3, with TRBD2 matching 10 bases. Germline CDR1 is LGHNA and CDR2 is YSLEER. The trim removed 2 bases at V and 5 bases at J, leaving 7 bases unmatched. CDR3 length: 16 residues. CDR3 in DNA: TGCGCCAGCAGCCAATCCCAGGGACTAGCGAGAGATACGCAGTATTTT. It codes for CASSQSQGLARDTQYF.

Many counts were recorded for this clone. The chain carries TRBV7-2 and TRBJ2-1, with D unclear. The CDR3 totals 13 residues. CDR1 and CDR2 (germline): SGHTA, FQGNSA. Deletions cut 7 bases from V and 0 bases from J, with 7 bases between. The CDR3 DNA is TGTGCCAGCAAGGCTAGCTCCTACAATGAGCAGTTCTTC. Amino acids: CASKASSYNEQFF.

This rearrangement joins TRBV4-3 to TRBJ2-5; the match to TRBD2 covers 11 bases. J gave up 4 bases and V 4 bases, and 11 bases lay outside the gene matches. The CDR3 sequence is 17 residues long. From germline, CDR1 is LGHNA and CDR2 YSLEER. Written as DNA, the CDR3 is TGCGCCAGCAGCCGCACGAAAGGGCTAGCGGGGGGAGAGACCCAGTACTTC. This gives the protein CASSRTKGLAGGETQYF.

The rearrangement uses TRBV7-9 and TRBJ2-7, with D perhaps TRBD1 (5 bases). V was clipped by 5 bases and J by 5 bases, with 16 bases between them. CDR1 and CDR2 from the germline V gene are SEHNR and FQNEAQ (reference sequence). CDR3 size: 14 residues. The CDR3 loop reads CASSLKGLSNEQYF. CDR3 coding DNA: TGTGCCAGCAGCCTAAAGGGGTTGTCTAACGAGCAGTACTTC.

A word on this clone: Germline and junction disagree at one end, which may indicate a read error. At the DNA level, this CDR3 is encoded by other sequences in the same sample as well. This chain uses TRBV7-7 with TRBJ2-3; the D gene is possibly TRBD2 (5 bases). The germline CDR1 and CDR2 sequences are SSHAT and FNYEAQ (reference sequence). This CDR3 comprises 15 residues. The CDR3 region has the DNA TGTGCTAGCAGCCCCGGAGGAGCTAGCACAGATACGCAGTATTTT. It is translated as CASSPGGASTDTQYF.

This clone was seen more than once but under ten times. This chain joins TRBV6-5 and TRBJ2-1; TRBD2 is a possible D gene (7 bases). V dropped 6 bases and J dropped 7 bases, with 13 bases sitting between them. From germline, CDR1 is MNHEY and CDR2 SVGAGI. The CDR3 sequence is 13 residues long. CDR3 bases: TGTGCCAGCAGGAGGGGGGGTTTAAATGAGCAGTTCTTC. It specifies CASRRGGLNEQFF.

The CDR3, as DNA: TGTGCCAGCAGTAGTACAGCCCCAGCGCAGTATTTT. Protein: CASSSTAPAQYF. The chain carries TRBV6-5 and TRBJ2-3; D call uncertain. V gave up 5 bases and J gave up 10 bases, with 13 bases separating them. Germline V gene data show CDR1 as MNHEY and CDR2 as SVGAGI. The CDR3 loop spans 12 amino acids.

A remark on this clone: Other DNA sequences in this specimen translate into the identical CDR3. The gene calls are TRBV5-4 and TRBJ2-2; 8 bases line up with TRBD2. The CDR3 totals 16 residues. After removal of 0 bases from V and 1 base from J, the junction contained 2 bases not matched to a gene. From germline, CDR1 is SGHNT and CDR2 YYREEE (reference sequence). For the CDR3, the DNA is TGTGCCAGCAGCTTGGGTCTAGCGGGGAACACCGGGGAGCTGTTTTTT. This sequence encodes CASSLGLAGNTGELFF.

This clone turned up a few times. The rearrangement links TRBV7-2 to TRBJ2-1, with 10 nucleotides matching TRBD2. V dropped 1 base and J dropped 14; count of bases not matched to a gene: 11. Germline V gene lookup returns CDR1 SGHTA and CDR2 FQGNSA. CDR3 length equals 15 residues. CDR3 protein: CASSLDWASGGGEFF. As DNA, the CDR3 is TGTGCCAGCAGCTTAGACTGGGCTAGCGGGGGAGGAGAGTTCTTC. Looking up the rest from reference TRBV7-2 and TRBJ2-1 gives the full variable domain: GAGVSQSPSNKVTEKGKDVELRCDPISGHTALYWYRQSLGQGLEFLIYFQGNSAPDKSGLPSDRFSAERTGGSVSTLTIQRTQQEDSAVYLCASSLDWASGGGEFFGPGTRLTVL.

This clone was observed a handful of times. J is TRBJ2-7 and V is TRBV29-1; D is possibly TRBD1 (6 bases). The CDR3 is made up of 12 amino acids. Between the trimmed V and J ends, which lost 6 bases and 6 bases, there was a span of 15 bases. CDR1 is SQVTM, CDR2 ANQGSEA, per germline. The CDR3 nucleotides are TGCAGCGTGGCCCCGACAGGTACCGAGCAGTACTTC. It is translated as CSVAPTGTEQYF.

The chain has TRBV4-1 and TRBJ2-2; D is perhaps TRBD1 (5 bases). V was cut by 1 base and J by 5 bases, with 11 bases left in between. CDR1 and CDR2 from the germline V gene are MGHRA and YSYEKL. The CDR3 is 15 amino acids. This CDR3 reads CASSQVGSGTGELFF. The CDR3 DNA reads as TGCGCCAGCAGCCAAGTCGGGTCAGGGACCGGGGAGCTGTTTTTT.

This clone was seen a single time. V is TRBV13 and J is TRBJ1-6, with TRBD1 identical over 8 bases. J was trimmed by 7 bases and V by 5 bases; bases with no gene match: 10. CDR3 length: 16 residues. CDR1 and CDR2 from the germline V gene are PRHDT and FYEKMQ (reference sequence). DNA of the CDR3: TGTGCCAGCAGCAAAGCCGGACAGGGATACAATTCACCCCTCCACTTT. Translated, it gives CASSKAGQGYNSPLHF.

This clone was observed a few times. The V call is TRBV10-1, the J call TRBJ2-7; 7 nucleotides align to TRBD1. The ends lost 4 bases at V and 4 bases at J; junction bases unmatched: 10. Germline values: CDR1 WNHNN, CDR2 SYGVQD (reference sequence). This CDR3 has 15 residues. This CDR3 is CASSATGAKGYEQYF. In DNA, the CDR3 is TGCGCCAGCAGTGCCACAGGGGCAAAGGGGTACGAGCAGTACTTC.

The chain carries TRBV15 and TRBJ1-4; tentatively, D is TRBD1 (6 bases). CDR3 size: 12 residues. Trimming stripped 9 bases from V and 5 bases from J, with 10 bases between. In germline, CDR1 is LNHNV, CDR2 YYDKDF (reference sequence). The CDR3 here is CATTGTNEKLFF. In nucleotides, the CDR3 is TGTGCCACAACCGGGACAAATGAAAAACTGTTTTTT.

V usage is TRBV5-6 and J usage is TRBJ2-6, with 7 bases that match TRBD1. The V and J ends lost 0 bases and 0 bases, in that order; junction bases with no gene match: 6. The CDR3 covers 18 residues. Germline V gene data show CDR1 as SGHDT and CDR2 as YYEEEE. This CDR3 is CASSLEGDSSSGANVLTF. DNA for the CDR3: TGTGCCAGCAGCTTGGAAGGGGACAGTAGCTCTGGGGCCAACGTCCTGACTTTC. The variable domain in full, completed from reference TRBV5-6 and TRBJ2-6, reads DAGVTQSPTHLIKTRGQQVTLRCSPKSGHDTVSWYQQALGQGPQFIFQYYEEEERQRGNFPDRFSGHQFPNYSSELNVNALLLGDSALYLCASSLEGDSSSGANVLTFGAGSRLTVL.

This clone was found a few times. V is TRBV7-8 and J is TRBJ2-7, with a tentative D call TRBD1 (5 bases). V lost 1 base to trimming and J lost 6 bases, with 16 bases between them. The CDR3 extends over 15 amino acids. CDR1 and CDR2 (germline): SGHVS, FQNEAQ. CDR3 DNA: TGTGCCAGCAGCTTAGTCCAGGGCACCAGAGGCGAGCAGTACTTC. Its translation: CASSLVQGTRGEQYF.